This is a list of T cell receptor beta chains from one sample in a study of blood T cells in healthy people across ages. Via MiXCR, TCRdb re-called the 5' RACE reads, giving one row per CDR3 protein. The table records 750,000 to 1,000,000 distinct CDR3 sequences, around 29% of them present only once. These same records also appear under a second study, on T cells of mothers and their children.

The sequenced sample was blood. The receptors were gathered from a woman aged 40 to 50 in good health. Each CDR3 is given with its conserved first and last residue. Fields, in order: CDR3 protein, CDR3 DNA, V gene, J gene, clone size, D gene. The D gene is left open where the match is weak. Rows may omit the clone size; those that give it use once, few, many or a size class.

CDR3: CASSLRPGLRNTEAFF
DNA: TGTGCCAGCAGTCTACGCCCTGGACTGCGAAACACTGAAGCTTTCTTT
V: TRBV28
J: TRBJ1-1
size: many
D: .

CDR3: CSVEIGGDKNIQYF
DNA: TGCAGCGTTGAAATTGGGGGAGACAAAAACATTCAGTACTTC
V: TRBV29-1
J: TRBJ2-4
size: many
D: .

CDR3: CASSFTARPGTDTQYF
DNA: TGTGCCAGCAGCTTTACAGCGCGCCCAGGGACAGATACGCAGTATTTT
V: TRBV11-1
J: TRBJ2-3
size: few
D: .

CDR3: CTSSTEGDGYTF
DNA: TGTACCAGCAGTACGGAGGGAGATGGCTACACCTTC
V: TRBV12-3/TRBV12-4
J: TRBJ1-2
size: .
D: .

CDR3: CASSSGGAGDNEQFF
DNA: TGTGCCAGCAGCAGCGGGGGGGCCGGGGACAATGAGCAGTTCTTC
V: TRBV11-3
J: TRBJ2-1
size: .
D: TRBD2

CDR3: CASSVAGGEETQYF
DNA: TGTGCCAGCAGCGTAGCCGGCGGCGAAGAGACCCAGTACTTC
V: TRBV9
J: TRBJ2-5
size: many
D: .

CDR3: CSARVFDRENYEQYF
DNA: TGCAGTGCTAGAGTTTTTGACAGGGAGAACTACGAGCAGTACTTC
V: TRBV20-1
J: TRBJ2-7
size: many
D: TRBD1

CDR3: CASSLGADTGAFF
DNA: TGTGCCAGCAGCTTAGGGGCAGACACTGGAGCTTTCTTT
V: TRBV7-9
J: TRBJ1-1
size: .
D: .

CDR3: CSARRASGGAYEQYF
DNA: TGCAGTGCTAGGAGGGCTAGCGGGGGGGCCTACGAGCAGTACTTC
V: TRBV20-1
J: TRBJ2-7
size: .
D: TRBD2

CDR3: CASSIPGVTRDTQYF
DNA: TGTGCCAGTAGTATACCAGGGGTGACCAGGGATACGCAGTATTTT
V: TRBV19
J: TRBJ2-3
size: few
D: .

CDR3: CASSLTLDSVPYEQYF
DNA: TGTGCCAGCAGCCTAACTTTGGACAGCGTTCCCTACGAGCAGTACTTC
V: TRBV11-2
J: TRBJ2-7
size: many
D: .

CDR3: CASSGGLGTEAFF
DNA: TGCGCCAGCAGCGGGGGACTTGGCACTGAAGCTTTCTTT
V: TRBV5-1
J: TRBJ1-1
size: .
D: .

CDR3: CASSLGLLTQYF
DNA: TGTGCCAGCAGTTTAGGGCTACTCACGCAGTATTTT
V: TRBV12-3/TRBV12-4
J: TRBJ2-3
size: .
D: .

CDR3: CASSPGSGSGGEQFF
DNA: TGTGCCAGCAGTCCAGGGAGCGGGAGTGGCGGTGAGCAGTTCTTC
V: TRBV27
J: TRBJ2-1
size: .
D: TRBD2

CDR3: CASSHNLGLDNEQFF
DNA: TGCGCCAGCAGCCATAACTTGGGACTTGACAATGAGCAGTTCTTC
V: TRBV4-1
J: TRBJ2-1
size: many
D: .

CDR3: CASSLDGQGAGPQHF
DNA: TGTGCCAGCAGTTTAGATGGGCAGGGGGCAGGCCCCCAGCATTTT
V: TRBV12-3/TRBV12-4
J: TRBJ1-5
size: few
D: TRBD1

CDR3: CASSLGSTNSPLHF
DNA: TGTGCCAGCAGCTTGGGTTCGACCAATTCACCTCTCCACTTT
V: TRBV5-6
J: TRBJ1-6
size: .
D: .

CDR3: CASSLRQGRQYF
DNA: TGTGCCAGCAGTTTACGACAGGGACGGCAGTACTTC
V: TRBV27
J: TRBJ2-5
size: .
D: TRBD1

CDR3: CASTRGNSYEQYF
DNA: TGTGCCAGCACCCGGGGAAACTCCTACGAGCAGTACTTC
V: TRBV7-9
J: TRBJ2-7
size: many
D: .

CDR3: CASSFWGDEAFF
DNA: TGTGCCAGCAGTTTTTGGGGGGATGAAGCTTTCTTT
V: TRBV28
J: TRBJ1-1
size: many
D: .

CDR3: CASSLVDSFNEQFF
DNA: TGTGCCAGCAGCTTAGTAGACAGCTTCAATGAGCAGTTCTTC
V: TRBV11-2
J: TRBJ2-1
size: .
D: .

CDR3: CASSFGLKETQYF
DNA: TGTGCCAGCAGTTTTGGCTTAAAAGAGACCCAGTACTTC
V: TRBV6-5
J: TRBJ2-5
size: many
D: .

CDR3: CASSQMTTNYGYTF
DNA: TGTGCCAGCAGCCAAATGACAACGAACTATGGCTACACCTTC
V: TRBV9
J: TRBJ1-2
size: many
D: .

CDR3: CASRGGGAPSYEQYF
DNA: TGTGCCAGCAGAGGGGGCGGAGCGCCCTCCTACGAGCAGTACTTC
V: TRBV7-2
J: TRBJ2-7
size: .
D: TRBD1

CDR3: CATSIFAGGLNEQFF
DNA: TGTGCCACCAGTATTTTTGCGGGGGGGCTGAATGAGCAGTTCTTC
V: TRBV15
J: TRBJ2-1
size: many
D: TRBD2

CDR3: CASSSLTLEEASYEQYF
DNA: TGTGCCAGCAGTTCCTTAACTCTGGAGGAGGCCTCCTACGAGCAGTACTTC
V: TRBV28
J: TRBJ2-7
size: .
D: .

CDR3: CAWSGVSAQGSNEKLFF
DNA: TGTGCCTGGAGTGGGGTGTCTGCCCAGGGGTCTAATGAAAAACTGTTTTTT
V: TRBV30
J: TRBJ1-4
size: .
D: .

CDR3: CASSPPRGASSEQYF
DNA: TGTGCCAGCTCACCACCGAGAGGGGCCTCCTCCGAGCAGTACTTC
V: TRBV18
J: TRBJ2-7
size: .
D: .

CDR3: CASSYDEVAAEVKAFF
DNA: TGTGCCAGCAGTTACGACGAAGTTGCGGCCGAAGTGAAAGCTTTCTTT
V: TRBV6-2/TRBV6-3
J: TRBJ1-1
size: .
D: .